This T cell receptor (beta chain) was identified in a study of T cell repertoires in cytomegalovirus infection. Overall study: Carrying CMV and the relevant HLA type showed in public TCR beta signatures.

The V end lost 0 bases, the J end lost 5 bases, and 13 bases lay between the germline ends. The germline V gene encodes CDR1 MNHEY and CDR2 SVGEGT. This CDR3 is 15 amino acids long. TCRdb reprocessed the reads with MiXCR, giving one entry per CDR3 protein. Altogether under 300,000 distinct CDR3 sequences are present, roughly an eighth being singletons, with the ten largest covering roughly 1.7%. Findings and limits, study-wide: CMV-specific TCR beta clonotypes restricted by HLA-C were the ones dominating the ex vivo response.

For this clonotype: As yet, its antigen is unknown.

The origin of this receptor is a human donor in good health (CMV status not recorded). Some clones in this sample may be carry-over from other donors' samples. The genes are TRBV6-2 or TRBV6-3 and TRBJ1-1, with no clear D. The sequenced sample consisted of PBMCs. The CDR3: CASSYSRGSGTEAFF. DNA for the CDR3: TGTGCCAGCAGTTACTCGAGAGGGAGTGGAACTGAAGCTTTCTTT.